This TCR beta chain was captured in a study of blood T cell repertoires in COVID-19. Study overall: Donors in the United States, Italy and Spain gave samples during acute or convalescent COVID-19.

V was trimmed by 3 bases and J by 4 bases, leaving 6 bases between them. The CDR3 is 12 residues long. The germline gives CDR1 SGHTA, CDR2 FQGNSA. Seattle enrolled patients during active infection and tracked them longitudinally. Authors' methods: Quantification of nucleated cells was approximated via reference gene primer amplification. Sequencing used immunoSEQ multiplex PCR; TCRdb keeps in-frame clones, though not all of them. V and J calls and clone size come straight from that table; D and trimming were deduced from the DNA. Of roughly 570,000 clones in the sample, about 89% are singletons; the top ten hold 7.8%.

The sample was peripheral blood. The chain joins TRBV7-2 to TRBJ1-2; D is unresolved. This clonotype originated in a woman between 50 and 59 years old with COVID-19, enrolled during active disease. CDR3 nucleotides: TGTGCCAGCAGCTTCGGACTCTATGGCTACACCTTC. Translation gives CASSFGLYGYTF. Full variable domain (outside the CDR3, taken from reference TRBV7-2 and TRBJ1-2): GAGVSQSPSNKVTEKGKDVELRCDPISGHTALYWYRQSLGQGLEFLIYFQGNSAPDKSGLPSDRFSAERTGGSVSTLTIQRTQQEDSAVYLCASSFGLYGYTFGSGTRLTVV.